What follows are 10 T cell receptor beta chains derived from one specimen sequenced in a study of spatial heterogeneity in lung cancer. Time point defined: blood at routine non-recurrence follow-up after resection. Researchers sequenced whole RNA taken from tumor, nontumor lung or frozen PBMC without sorting. Each CDR3 protein gets one entry after TCRdb re-called the 5' RACE reads with MiXCR. The sample records 45,000 to 65,000 distinct CDR3 sequences, 7.4% being singletons. Sample: PBMCs, taken at follow-up. These receptors originate from a female donor with early-stage non-small cell lung cancer.

This clonotype was observed many times. The J gene is TRBJ1-2, the V gene TRBV20-1, with a weak D call TRBD1 (6 bases). This CDR3 comprises 12 residues. Germline CDR1 reads DFQATT; CDR2 reads SNEGSKA (reference sequence). V gave up 2 bases and J gave up 4 bases, with 8 bases separating them. Here the CDR3 reads CSARRDTYGYTF. The CDR3 DNA reads as TGCAGTGCTAGACGGGACACCTATGGCTACACCTTC.

This clonotype has only a few counts. The J gene is TRBJ2-7, the V gene TRBV11-2, with a possible D match to TRBD1 (5 bases). Germline CDR1 is SGHAT and CDR2 is FQNNGV. This CDR3 has 15 amino acids. Between the trimmed V and J ends, which lost 5 bases and 4 bases, there was a span of 18 bases. The CDR3: CASSPTTDLAYEQYF. CDR3 in DNA: TGTGCCAGCAGCCCGACGACAGACCTCGCATACGAGCAGTACTTC.

This clonotype came up a few times. The chain joins TRBV6-1 to TRBJ2-1; 12 nucleotides line up with TRBD2. This CDR3 comprises 16 residues. V gave up 0 bases and J gave up 8 bases; unmatched junction bases: 5. Germline-derived CDR1 and CDR2 are MNHNS and SASEGT. In DNA form, the CDR3 reads TGTGCCAGCAGTGAAGCCCTAGCGGGGGGGACCTATGAGCAGTTCTTC. Residues: CASSEALAGGTYEQFF.

V gene TRBV5-6 combines with J gene TRBJ2-4, with D perhaps being TRBD1 or TRBD2 (5 bases each). Germline CDR1 reads SGHDT; CDR2 reads YYEEEE. The CDR3 contains 15 residues. The V end was cut by 0 bases, the J end by 8 bases, with 15 bases between. DNA of the CDR3: TGTGCCAGCAGCTTGGCCGGGACGGTCGGGGACATTCAGTACTTC. Translation gives CASSLAGTVGDIQYF.

This clonotype was recorded at least ten times. The chain links TRBV9 to TRBJ2-2; 7 bases match TRBD2. The V gene end was trimmed by 4 bases and the J gene end by 0 bases; junction bases not matched to a gene: 6. This CDR3 is built from 16 residues. Germline V lookup: CDR1 SGDLS, CDR2 YYNGEE. The CDR3, as DNA: TGTGCCAGCAGCCCCCGAGCGGGGCCGAACACCGGGGAGCTGTTTTTT. It encodes CASSPRAGPNTGELFF. Using reference TRBV9 and TRBJ2-2 for the parts outside the CDR3, the full variable domain is DSGVTQTPKHLITATGQRVTLRCSPRSGDLSVYWYQQSLDQGLQFLIQYYNGEERAKGNILERFSAQQFPDLHSELNLSSLELGDSALYFCASSPRAGPNTGELFFGEGSRLTVL.

This clonotype has at least ten counts. One end of the junction does not line up with germline, which may come from a read error. The V and J genes are TRBV7-2 and TRBJ1-2, with 7 positions matching TRBD1. CDR1 is SGHTA, CDR2 FQGNSA, per germline. The CDR3 runs to 15 residues. The CDR3 sequence is CASSLGTAANYGYTF. As DNA, the CDR3 is TGTGCCAGCAGTTTAGGGACAGCTGCTAACTATGGCTACACCTTC.

The chain recombines TRBV20-1 with TRBJ2-1; D may match TRBD1 or TRBD2 (5 bases each). Germline CDR1 is DFQATT and CDR2 is SNEGSKA (reference sequence). The length of the CDR3 is 15 residues. V shed 6 bases and J shed 3 bases, with 18 bases lying between them. The CDR3 DNA sequence: TGCAGTGCCCCAGGGAGAAGAGAGGGCTACAATGAGCAGTTCTTC. Amino acids: CSAPGRREGYNEQFF.

This clonotype was seen a handful of times. This chain connects TRBV7-9 to TRBJ2-7; no definite D call. Trimming pared 5 bases from V and 1 base from J, leaving 6 bases between. The CDR3 covers 12 residues. Germline V lookup: CDR1 SEHNR, CDR2 FQNEAQ (reference sequence). CDR3 in DNA: TGTGCCAGCAGCCGGATATCCTACGAGCAGTACTTC. It codes for CASSRISYEQYF.

This rearrangement joins TRBV29-1 to TRBJ1-5, with D uncertain. The CDR3 runs 13 residues. In germline, CDR1 is SQVTM, CDR2 ANQGSEA. V was pared by 4 bases and J by 5 bases, with 12 bases between. In DNA, the CDR3 is TGCAGCGTTGTCATAGGGCGCGATCAGCCCCAGCATTTT. Encoded protein: CSVVIGRDQPQHF.

This clonotype was observed a handful of times. J is TRBJ2-1 and V is TRBV4-1; D gene uncertain. This CDR3 region has 16 residues. Germline V gene lookup returns CDR1 MGHRA and CDR2 YSYEKL. V gave up 0 bases and J gave up 4 bases, with 13 bases separating them. CDR3 in DNA: TGCGCCAGCAGCCAAGATAGCTGGGTATTGTACAATGAGCAGTTCTTC. Its translation: CASSQDSWVLYNEQFF.